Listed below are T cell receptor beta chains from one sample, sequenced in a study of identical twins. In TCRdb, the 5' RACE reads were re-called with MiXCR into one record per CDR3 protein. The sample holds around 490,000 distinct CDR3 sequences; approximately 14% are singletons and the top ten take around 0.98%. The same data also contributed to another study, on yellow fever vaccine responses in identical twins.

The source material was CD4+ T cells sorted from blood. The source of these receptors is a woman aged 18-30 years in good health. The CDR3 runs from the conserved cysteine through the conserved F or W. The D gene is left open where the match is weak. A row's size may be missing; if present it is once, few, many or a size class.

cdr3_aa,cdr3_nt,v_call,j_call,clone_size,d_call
CATTAYRGRDGNTIYF,TGTGCCACCACCGCCTACAGGGGACGAGATGGAAACACCATATATTTT,TRBV12-3/TRBV12-4,TRBJ1-3,few,TRBD1
CSAREGEATHEQYF,TGCAGTGCTAGAGAGGGGGAGGCAACCCACGAGCAGTACTTC,TRBV20-1,TRBJ2-7,-,-
CASRRSTGTHYEQYF,TGTGCCAGCAGGAGATCGACCGGGACACACTACGAGCAGTACTTC,TRBV27,TRBJ2-7,-,-
CASSLISGANVLTF,TGTGCCAGCAGTTTAATCTCTGGGGCCAACGTCCTGACTTTC,TRBV28,TRBJ2-6,-,-
CSAISQLGAVKAFF,TGCAGTGCTATTTCTCAGTTGGGGGCTGTGAAAGCTTTCTTT,TRBV20-1,TRBJ1-1,few,-
CASSLGTESGEYF,TGTGCCAGCAGCCTAGGGACGGAGTCGGGGGAGTACTTC,TRBV7-2,TRBJ2-7,-,-
CASWRQGSYEQYF,TGTGCCAGCTGGAGACAGGGCTCCTACGAGCAGTACTTC,TRBV2,TRBJ2-7,-,TRBD1
CASSQMGLYSGANVLTF,TGTGCCAGCAGTCAAATGGGACTCTACTCTGGGGCCAACGTCCTGACTTTC,TRBV27,TRBJ2-6,-,-
CASTSSTDTQYF,TGTGCCAGCACCAGCAGCACAGATACGCAGTATTTT,TRBV6-2/TRBV6-3,TRBJ2-3,-,-
CASSLVQGTEKLFF,TGTGCCAGCAGCTTGGTTCAGGGAACCGAAAAACTGTTTTTT,TRBV5-5,TRBJ1-4,-,-
CASSSSRGSEAFF,TGTGCCAGCAGCTCTTCGAGGGGGTCTGAAGCTTTCTTT,TRBV13,TRBJ1-1,-,-
CASSLARGLTYEQYF,TGTGCCAGCAGCTTAGCCAGGGGGCTAACCTACGAGCAGTACTTC,TRBV11-2,TRBJ2-7,-,TRBD1
CSAGNPGLAPDTQYF,TGCAGTGCTGGAAACCCGGGACTAGCCCCCGATACGCAGTATTTT,TRBV20-1,TRBJ2-3,few,TRBD2
CASSSATRTGWHTGELFF,TGTGCCAGCAGCTCCGCGACGCGAACAGGGTGGCACACCGGGGAGCTGTTTTTT,TRBV5-5,TRBJ2-2,many,-
CASSHSLGEQYF,TGTGCCAGCAGCCACTCCTTGGGTGAGCAGTACTTC,TRBV12-3/TRBV12-4,TRBJ2-7,many,-
CASSLPDRGDTQYF,TGTGCCAGCAGCCTGCCGGACAGGGGAGATACGCAGTATTTT,TRBV3-1,TRBJ2-3,-,TRBD1
CSHRDYKSYEQYF,TGCAGCCACCGGGACTACAAATCCTACGAGCAGTACTTC,TRBV29-1,TRBJ2-7,-,TRBD2
CASSTGYNSPLHF,TGTGCCAGTAGTACCGGATATAATTCTCCCCTCCACTTT,TRBV19,TRBJ1-6,-,-
CSPPGLAEETQYF,TGCAGCCCCCCCGGACTAGCGGAAGAGACCCAGTACTTC,TRBV20-1,TRBJ2-5,-,TRBD2
CASSPRTVYLSDTQYF,TGTGCCAGCAGCCCGAGGACAGTTTATCTCTCGGATACGCAGTATTTT,TRBV7-2,TRBJ2-3,-,-
CASRGTSERNTGELFF,TGTGCCAGCAGGGGGACTAGCGAGAGGAACACCGGGGAGCTGTTTTTT,TRBV6-1,TRBJ2-2,-,TRBD2
CASSLTGSTGTEAFF,TGTGCCAGCAGCCTGACCGGGAGCACCGGCACTGAAGCTTTCTTT,TRBV7-9,TRBJ1-1,few,-
CASSFPRDSVYNEQFF,TGTGCCAGCAGCTTCCCCCGGGACAGTGTTTACAATGAGCAGTTCTTC,TRBV7-8,TRBJ2-1,-,TRBD1
CARTDRGGGTDTQYF,TGTGCCAGAACTGACAGGGGAGGCGGCACAGATACGCAGTATTTT,TRBV27,TRBJ2-3,few,TRBD1
CASTSSGQGNSPLHF,TGTGCCAGCACCTCATCGGGACAGGGGAATTCACCCCTCCACTTT,TRBV28,TRBJ1-6,-,TRBD1
CASSPPVKIQETQYF,TGTGCCAGCTCACCGCCGGTCAAAATCCAAGAGACCCAGTACTTC,TRBV18,TRBJ2-5,few,-
CSARSGNNQPQHF,TGCAGTGCTAGGTCCGGGAACAATCAGCCCCAGCATTTT,TRBV20-1,TRBJ1-5,-,-